These 21 T cell receptor beta chains were all obtained from the same sample, sequenced in a study of blood T cells in healthy people across ages. Alongside a J-beta primer mix, a sample-barcoded 5' primer served in a second PCR lasting about 7 to 12 cycles. TCRdb analysed the 5' RACE reads with MiXCR anew, one entry per CDR3 protein. The sample yields 700,000 to 800,000 distinct CDR3 sequences, approximately 43% seen once. Sequencing was performed on blood. The receptors shown here come from a woman aged 55-75 years in good health.

This chain uses TRBV10-3 with TRBJ1-2, with 11 bases lining up with TRBD1. V was pared by 11 bases and J by 4 bases, with 6 bases of the junction left unmatched. The germline gives CDR1 ENHRY, CDR2 SYGVKD. CDR3 length: 13 residues. The DNA for the CDR3 is TGTGCCGTTGGACAGGGGGCAGGCTATGGCTACACCTTC. As protein: CAVGQGAGYGYTF.

The J gene is TRBJ1-2, the V gene TRBV14; maybe TRBD1 (5 bases). The length of the CDR3 is 11 residues. CDR1 SGHDN and CDR2 FVKESK come from the germline V gene. The V end was cut by 0 bases, the J end by 12 bases, with 8 bases between. In nucleotides, the CDR3 is TGTGCCAGCAGCCAAGATGCGGGGCACACCTTC. Its translation: CASSQDAGHTF.

This chain uses TRBV4-3 with TRBJ2-1, with D tentatively TRBD1 or TRBD2 (5 bases each). Trimming left V 1 base short and J 4 bases short, with 11 bases between. Per the germline V gene, CDR1 is LGHNA and CDR2 is YSLEER. CDR3 length equals 15 residues. CDR3 bases: TGCGCCAGCAGCCAAGTAGGGACCCTTTACAATGAGCAGTTCTTC. It specifies CASSQVGTLYNEQFF.

This clonotype has just a few counts. The chain carries TRBV15 and TRBJ1-2; TRBD1 agrees at 12 bases. The CDR3 consists of 15 residues. V was clipped by 1 base and J by 6 bases; unmatched bases: 3. The germline V gene has CDR1 LNHNV and CDR2 YYDKDF (reference sequence). CDR3 sequence (DNA): TGTGCCACCAGCAGAGTGGGACAGGGGGCTCATGGCTACACCTTC. It encodes CATSRVGQGAHGYTF. Full variable domain (missing parts from reference TRBV15 and TRBJ1-2): DAMVIQNPRYQVTQFGKPVTLSCSQTLNHNVMYWYQQKSSQAPKLLFHYYDKDFNNEADTPDNFQSRRPNTSFCFLDIRSPGLGDTAMYLCATSRVGQGAHGYTFGSGTRLTVV.

This clonotype appeared a few times. The V gene is TRBV19, the J gene TRBJ2-1; no clear D. The V gene's germline CDR1 is LNHDA and CDR2 SQIVND (reference sequence). CDR3 length: 13 amino acids. The V gene lost 5 bases and the J gene lost 8 bases, with 13 bases spanning the gap. The CDR3 DNA reads TGTGCCAGTAGTGTGTCGGTGGGCGATGAGCAGTTCTTC. It encodes CASSVSVGDEQFF. Using reference TRBV19 and TRBJ2-1 for the parts outside the CDR3, the full variable domain is DGGITQSPKYLFRKEGQNVTLSCEQNLNHDAMYWYRQDPGQGLRLIYYSQIVNDFQKGDIAEGYSVSREKKESFPLTVTSAQKNPTAFYLCASSVSVGDEQFFGPGTRLTVL.

The J gene is TRBJ2-5, the V gene TRBV7-2; D remains unclear. The germline V gene encodes CDR1 SGHTA and CDR2 FQGNSA. This CDR3 contains 14 residues. Trimming removed 5 bases at V and 2 bases at J, with 12 bases between. In nucleotides, the CDR3 is TGTGCCAGCAGCCCCGGAGTGTGGCAAGAGACCCAGTACTTC. Translating gives CASSPGVWQETQYF.

The V call is TRBV7-2, the J call TRBJ2-4, with D unclear. Per germline, CDR1 SGHTA and CDR2 FQGNSA. The V gene lost 0 bases and the J gene lost 0 bases, with 3 bases spanning the gap. The CDR3 is made up of 14 amino acids. CDR3 coding DNA: TGTGCCAGCAGCTTAGCGGAAGCCAAAAACATTCAGTACTTC. Residues: CASSLAEAKNIQYF.

The chain carries TRBV15 and TRBJ1-1, with D unclear. With 1 base removed from V and 1 base from J, the gap between germline ends came to 7 bases. CDR1 and CDR2 from the germline V gene are LNHNV and YYDKDF (reference sequence). CDR3 size: 14 residues. The CDR3 DNA reads as TGTGCCACCAGCAGAGGTCCGCGGAACACTGAAGCTTTCTTT. This encodes CATSRGPRNTEAFF.

Comments on this clonotype: This may stem from a read error, because a much larger clone lies one nucleotide away. This chain joins TRBV4-3 and TRBJ2-1, with D possibly matching TRBD1 (6 bases). This CDR3 has 16 amino acids. Germline lookup yields CDR1 LGHNA and CDR2 YSLEER. The V end lost 4 bases, the J end lost 13 bases, and 26 bases lay between the germline ends. CDR3 bases: TGCGCCAGCAGCCCTGGACAGTCCCCCATGAGGGAGACCCAGTTCTTC. Amino acids: CASSPGQSPMRETQFF.

Remarks on this clonotype: Being one base from a much bigger clone, this may be a read error. The J gene is TRBJ2-1, the V gene TRBV5-1, with 8 positions matching TRBD2. CDR3 size: 17 residues. V lost 4 bases and J lost 4; bases outside the gene matches: 13. From germline, CDR1 is SGHRS and CDR2 YFSETQ. CDR3 in DNA: TGCGCCAGCAGCCCGGGACTAGTGGGCGGGGGGTACAATGAGCAGTTCTTC. The encoded protein is CASSPGLVGGGYNEQFF. The complete variable domain, with remaining parts taken from reference TRBV5-1 and TRBJ2-1, reads KAGVTQTPRYLIKTRGQQVTLSCSPISGHRSVSWYQQTPGQGLQFLFEYFSETQRNKGNFPGRFSGRQFSNSRSEMNVSTLELGDSALYLCASSPGLVGGGYNEQFFGPGTRLTVL.

For this clonotype: This may be a read error: a much more frequent sequence differs by one nucleotide. The V call is TRBV7-2, the J call TRBJ2-5, with 8 bases fitting TRBD2. Per germline, CDR1 SGHTA and CDR2 FQGNSA. The CDR3 has 16 amino acids. The CDR3 sequence is CVSSLGPGGTQETQYF. Here the CDR3 DNA reads TGTGTCAGCAGCTTAGGGCCGGGAGGGACCCAAGAGACCCAGTACTTC.

This clonotype was observed at least ten times. This chain joins TRBV7-9 and TRBJ1-2, with a tentative D call TRBD1 (5 bases). Trimming pared 5 bases from V and 4 bases from J, leaving 11 bases between. Germline V gene sequence: CDR1 SEHNR, CDR2 FQNEAQ (reference sequence). The CDR3 has 13 residues. CDR3 bases: TGTGCCAGCAGCCCCCAGGGCCCCTATGGCTACACCTTC. It specifies CASSPQGPYGYTF.

V and J are TRBV12-3 or TRBV12-4 and TRBJ2-5, with D maybe TRBD2 (5 bases). This CDR3 has 13 residues. V shed 10 bases and J shed 5 bases, with 17 bases lying between them. The DNA for the CDR3 is TGTGCCACCAAACGAGGGAGTGGGGAGACCCAGTACTTC. It yields the protein CATKRGSGETQYF.

This sequence joins TRBV2 and TRBJ2-7, with unresolved D. V shed 2 bases and J shed 2 bases, with 4 bases lying between them. The germline V gene encodes CDR1 SNHLY and CDR2 FYNNEI. The length of the CDR3 is 12 residues. The CDR3 is CASSERPYEQYF. The CDR3 DNA follows: TGTGCCAGCAGTGAAAGACCCTACGAGCAGTACTTC.

This chain uses TRBV9 with TRBJ2-1; TRBD2 aligns across 9 bases. Losses at the gene ends were 4 bases for V and 9 bases for J; bases not matched to a gene: 14. The CDR3 extends over 16 amino acids. CDR1 is SGDLS and CDR2 is YYNGEE in the germline V gene. The DNA of the CDR3 is TGTGCCAGCAGCCCCCGAGGGAATAGCGGGAGCACTGAGCAGTTCTTC. Its translation is CASSPRGNSGSTEQFF.

Points on this clonotype: This clone may be a read error of a much larger clone one base away. This rearrangement joins TRBV29-1 to TRBJ2-1; D perhaps matches TRBD2 (5 bases). Germline V gene sequence: CDR1 SQVTM, CDR2 ANQGSEA. The CDR3 consists of 14 residues. CDR3 in DNA: TGCGGCGTTGAAGATCCCGGGGTGTACAATGAGCAGTTCTTC. Translation gives CGVEDPGVYNEQFF.

As for this clonotype: The junction and the germline gene differ at one end; a read error may be behind it. J is TRBJ2-5 and V is TRBV25-1; D might be TRBD2 (5 bases). Germline CDR1 reads MGHDK; CDR2 reads SYGVNS. This CDR3 has 14 residues. The CDR3: CASREWASLETQYF. The CDR3, as DNA: TGTGCCAGCAGGGAATGGGCTAGCTTGGAGACCCAGTACTTC. Looking up the rest from reference TRBV25-1 and TRBJ2-5 gives the full variable domain: EADIYQTPRYLVIGTGKKITLECSQTMGHDKMYWYQQDPGMELHLIHYSYGVNSTEKGDLSSESTVSRIRTEHFPLTLESARPSHTSQYLCASREWASLETQYFGPGTRLLVL.

This clonotype was counted only a few times. V is TRBV12-3 or TRBV12-4 and J is TRBJ2-1, with no clear D. The CDR3 has 14 residues. V was pared by 2 bases and J by 4 bases, with 9 bases between. The CDR3 bases are TGTGCCAGCAGTTTAAGTAGGAAGTACAATGAGCAGTTCTTC. Translating gives CASSLSRKYNEQFF.

V usage is TRBV12-3 or TRBV12-4 and J usage is TRBJ1-2; tentatively, D is TRBD1 (5 bases). This CDR3 has 15 residues. V lost 6 bases to trimming and J lost 8 bases, with 22 bases between them. In nucleotides, the CDR3 is TGTGCCAGCAGCCGACCCTTTCCCGGGGCGTCAGGCTACACCTTC. Translated, it gives CASSRPFPGASGYTF.

This clonotype was counted only a few times. The V call is TRBV27, the J call TRBJ2-7, with 8 bases aligning to TRBD1. V lost 4 bases, J lost 6 bases, and 8 bases stayed unmatched. The CDR3 is made up of 14 amino acids. CDR1 is MNHEY and CDR2 is SMNVEV in the germline V gene (reference sequence). This chain's CDR3 is CASSSHQGAGEQYF. The CDR3, as DNA: TGTGCCAGCAGTTCTCATCAGGGGGCGGGCGAGCAGTACTTC.

This clonotype was observed a few times. The V call is TRBV29-1, the J call TRBJ2-7; 7 positions match TRBD2. The CDR3 has 12 residues. The V gene's germline CDR1 is SQVTM and CDR2 ANQGSEA. After removal of 7 bases from V and 7 bases from J, the junction contained 10 bases not matched to a gene. CDR3 loop: CSAWAGLNEQYF. The CDR3 DNA reads TGCAGCGCTTGGGCGGGACTAAATGAGCAGTACTTC.